The source of this T cell receptor (beta chain) is a study of technical replicates of blood from a handful of donors. Sequenced by immunoSEQ multiplex PCR; TCRdb stores in-frame clones only, minus some. The sample includes tens of thousands of clones, approximately 94% of them seen just once. Germline CDR1 SGHVS, CDR2 FNYEAQ. With 3 bases removed from V and 1 base from J, the gap between germline ends came to 18 bases. The CDR3 is 17 residues long. This TCR came from a human donor in good health. V is TRBV7-6 and J is TRBJ2-5; TRBD2 is a possible D gene (6 bases). Sequenced sample: T cells isolated from PBMCs. In DNA, the CDR3 is TGTGCCAGCAGCTTCACGGCCGGTGGTAGCGGCCAAGAGACCCAGTACTTC. It is translated as CASSFTAGGSGQETQYF. Combining the CDR3 with reference TRBV7-6 and TRBJ2-5 gives the whole variable domain GAGVSQSPRYKVTKRGQDVALRCDPISGHVSLYWYRQALGQGPEFLTYFNYEAQQDKSGLPNDRFSAERPEGSISTLTIQRTEQRDSAMYRCASSFTAGGSGQETQYFGPGTRLLVL.